Reported below is one T cell receptor beta chain. Its target is not known. This entry belongs to a study of cytomegalovirus exposure and HLA in healthy donors. Findings and limits, study-wide: The dataset shows that most TCR sequences were rare, while some public TCRs occurred in many donors. For TCR beta chains, V- and J-gene trimming was later linked to a missense DCLRE1C variant. Researchers had no immune exposure information except CMV serostatus available.

The length of the CDR3 is 16 residues. Germline CDR1 reads SGHNT; CDR2 reads YYREEE (reference sequence). Trimming left V 4 bases short and J 7 bases short, with 20 bases between. PCR was performed using 60 Vbeta and 13 Jbeta primers. Clones were sequenced by immunoSEQ multiplex PCR, and TCRdb holds only the in-frame ones, with some missing. The data hold some 140,000 clones, with approximately 73% observed a single time. The chain recombines TRBV5-4 with TRBJ1-4, with a weak D call TRBD1 (5 bases). The TCR comes from a woman aged 40 to 55 in good health and CMV-seronegative. The sequenced sample consisted of PBMCs. CDR3 bases: TGTGCCAGCAGCCCTGGGGGGTCAGGGAAGGGTGAAAAACTGTTTTTT. It specifies CASSPGGSGKGEKLFF. Using reference TRBV5-4 and TRBJ1-4 for the parts outside the CDR3, the full variable domain is ETGVTQSPTHLIKTRGQQVTLRCSSQSGHNTVSWYQQALGQGPQFIFQYYREEENGRGNFPPRFSGLQFPNYSSELNVNALELDDSALYLCASSPGGSGKGEKLFFGSGTQLSVL.